A single sample gave rise to the 15 T cell receptor beta chains below, sequenced in a study of blood T cell repertoires in COVID-19. The data were produced by immunoSEQ multiplex PCR, yet TCRdb's version contains in-frame clones alone and is incomplete. The repertoire holds roughly 220,000 clones, with over 75% as singletons. The sample taken for sequencing was PBMCs or T cells enriched from blood (not recorded which). The receptors derive from a man aged 25-40 years with acute COVID-19.

This clone was detected only a few times. The chain joins TRBV29-1 to TRBJ2-1, with D possibly being TRBD1 (5 bases). Germline V CDR1 and CDR2: SQVTM, ANQGSEA. V lost 0 bases, J lost 5 bases, and 8 bases lay in between. CDR3 length: 13 residues. The CDR3 coding sequence is TGCAGCGTTGAAGAAAGGGGAAACAATGAGCAGTTCTTC. Its protein is CSVEERGNNEQFF.

The rearrangement links TRBV18 to TRBJ1-5; no firm D call. Germline-derived CDR1 and CDR2 are KGHSH and LQKENI. Trimming took off 6 bases at V and 0 bases at J, with 9 bases between the two ends. This CDR3 has 14 residues. CDR3 sequence (DNA): TGTGCCAGCTCGCCATCCTATAGCAATCAGCCCCAGCATTTT. As protein: CASSPSYSNQPQHF.

The V gene is TRBV11-2, the J gene TRBJ1-4, with TRBD1 as a possible D gene (5 bases). Trimming cost V 3 bases and J 8 bases, with 10 bases left between them. Germline values: CDR1 SGHAT, CDR2 FQNNGV. CDR3 length: 13 residues. The CDR3 here is CASSLGLGEKLFF. CDR3 in DNA: TGTGCCAGCAGCTTGGGGCTAGGGGAAAAACTGTTTTTT.

At least ten counts were recorded for this clone. V gene TRBV7-6 combines with J gene TRBJ2-3, with TRBD1 matching 9 bases. The junction had 13 bases not matched to a gene; V was cut back by 3 bases and J by 3 bases. This CDR3 has 18 residues. Germline V lookup: CDR1 SGHVS, CDR2 FNYEAQ. CDR3 in DNA: TGTGCCAGCAGCTTTTTGGATACCGGGACAGGGTGGACAGATACGCAGTATTTT. Protein sequence: CASSFLDTGTGWTDTQYF.

Only a few counts were recorded for this clone. The chain couples TRBV28 to TRBJ2-3; no firm D call. The germline gives CDR1 MDHEN, CDR2 SYDVKM. This CDR3 is 16 amino acids long. V was pared by 5 bases and J by 0 bases, with 15 bases between. CDR3 sequence (DNA): TGTGCCAGCAGTCGCCTCATTGGCCCTAGCACAGATACGCAGTATTTT. It yields the protein CASSRLIGPSTDTQYF.

The chain combines TRBV11-2 with TRBJ2-7; TRBD1 is a possible D gene (6 bases). V was cut by 1 base and J by 7 bases, with 14 bases left in between. Germline V CDR1 and CDR2: SGHAT, FQNNGV. This CDR3 spans 14 amino acids. The CDR3 sequence is CASSLGTDLREQYF. The CDR3 DNA follows: TGTGCCAGCAGCTTAGGGACAGACCTTAGGGAGCAGTACTTC.

The rearrangement joins TRBV9 to TRBJ2-3, with D maybe TRBD2 (6 bases). V lost 0 bases, J lost 1 base, and 12 bases lay in between. The germline gives CDR1 SGDLS, CDR2 YYNGEE. The CDR3 spans 16 residues. Here the CDR3 reads CASSVGEVLGTDTQYF. The CDR3 DNA sequence: TGTGCCAGCAGCGTAGGGGAGGTTTTGGGCACAGATACGCAGTATTTT. Combining the CDR3 with reference TRBV9 and TRBJ2-3 gives the whole variable domain DSGVTQTPKHLITATGQRVTLRCSPRSGDLSVYWYQQSLDQGLQFLIQYYNGEERAKGNILERFSAQQFPDLHSELNLSSLELGDSALYFCASSVGEVLGTDTQYFGPGTRLTVL.

The rearrangement uses TRBV6-5 and TRBJ2-3; 9 bases align to TRBD2. The CDR3 consists of 15 residues. The V segment lost 6 bases and the J segment 7 bases; nucleotides outside the gene matches: 11. Germline lookup yields CDR1 MNHEY and CDR2 SVGAGI. DNA for the CDR3: TGTGCCAGCAGGACTGAGCGGGGGGAATGGCATACGCAGTATTTT. The encoded protein is CASRTERGEWHTQYF.

The V call is TRBV19, the J call TRBJ1-5; D not certain. Per germline, CDR1 LNHDA and CDR2 SQIVND (reference sequence). This CDR3 has 15 amino acids. The V gene lost 4 bases and the J gene lost 2 bases, with 12 bases spanning the gap. The chain's CDR3 is CASSTGGEGNQPQHF. As DNA, the CDR3 is TGTGCCAGTAGTACGGGTGGTGAGGGCAATCAGCCCCAGCATTTT.

The chain combines TRBV5-1 with TRBJ2-2; TRBD2 is a possible D gene (5 bases). This CDR3 spans 15 amino acids. Trimming stripped 4 bases from V and 4 bases from J, with 14 bases between. Looked up from germline, CDR1 is SGHRS and CDR2 is YFSETQ. CDR3 sequence reads: CASSAGRAGTGELFF. CDR3 nucleotide sequence: TGCGCCAGCAGCGCCGGACGGGCGGGCACCGGGGAGCTGTTTTTT. Full variable domain (rest looked up from reference TRBV5-1 and TRBJ2-2): KAGVTQTPRYLIKTRGQQVTLSCSPISGHRSVSWYQQTPGQGLQFLFEYFSETQRNKGNFPGRFSGRQFSNSRSEMNVSTLELGDSALYLCASSAGRAGTGELFFGEGSRLTVL.

V and J are TRBV19 and TRBJ2-5; TRBD2 agrees at 12 bases. J was trimmed by 1 base and V by 6 bases; bases with no gene match: 3. The CDR3 totals 15 residues. Germline CDR1 LNHDA, CDR2 SQIVND (reference sequence). In nucleotides, the CDR3 is TGTGCCAGTAGCACTAGCGGGGGGTCCCAAGAGACCCAGTACTTC. Protein product: CASSTSGGSQETQYF.

The chain joins TRBV6-2 or TRBV6-3 to TRBJ1-2, with TRBD1 matching over 7 bases. CDR1 and CDR2 from the germline V gene are MNHEY and SVGEGT. The CDR3 contains 14 residues. Trimming took 0 bases from V and 4 from J; bases not matched to a gene: 2. The CDR3 region has the DNA TGTGCCAGCAGTTACTCGGGACAGACCTATGGCTACACCTTC. This sequence encodes CASSYSGQTYGYTF.

This clone has only a few counts. This chain connects TRBV6-5 to TRBJ1-2; weak D call: TRBD1 (6 bases). V was clipped by 0 bases and J by 6 bases, with 17 bases between them. Germline loops: CDR1 MNHEY, CDR2 SVGAGI. This CDR3 comprises 16 residues. The CDR3 loop is CASSYSSGGAVDGYTF. CDR3 bases: TGTGCCAGCAGTTACTCGTCGGGGGGGGCGGTCGATGGCTACACCTTC.

In regard to this clone: Other nucleotide sequences in the sample specify the same CDR3. This sequence joins TRBV5-1 and TRBJ2-2; maybe TRBD1 (6 bases). The ends were cut back, 2 bases at V and 4 bases at J, with 24 bases in the middle. CDR1 and CDR2 from the germline V gene are SGHRS and YFSETQ. The CDR3 is 19 amino acids. CDR3 coding DNA: TGCGCCAGCAGCTTAAGCCCTCGAGGTAGGGGGTCGGGCACCGGGGAGCTGTTTTTT. It yields the protein CASSLSPRGRGSGTGELFF.

This chain connects TRBV18 to TRBJ2-6; D possibly corresponds to TRBD1 (6 bases). The CDR3 covers 17 residues. The V end lost 1 base, the J end lost 0 bases, and 10 bases lay between the germline ends. Germline assignment: CDR1 KGHSH and CDR2 LQKENI. The CDR3 region has the DNA TGTGCCAGCTCACCACAGCGAGGGGGCTCTGGGGCCAACGTCCTGACTTTC. This encodes CASSPQRGGSGANVLTF.